This T cell receptor beta chain appears in the sequencing data of a study of blood T cell repertoires in COVID-19. The CDR3 is 14 residues long. Per germline, CDR1 MRHNA and CDR2 SNTAGT. The V and J ends lost 1 base and 5 bases respectively, with 11 bases between them. Measured with immunoSEQ multiplex PCR; TCRdb has only the in-frame clones, and not every one. The sample shows around 64,000 clones, 90% to 95% of them seen only once. The V and J genes are TRBV6-4 and TRBJ1-1, with D possibly TRBD1 on 5 matching bases. This receptor was identified in a human donor in a cohort sampled during active COVID-19. The specimen sequenced was peripheral blood. The CDR3 coding sequence is TGTGCCAGCAGTGACTGGATCCGGGGGACTGAAGCTTTCTTT. Protein sequence: CASSDWIRGTEAFF.